This TCR beta chain emerged from a study of blood T cell repertoires in COVID-19. Across the whole study: COVID-19 samples from acute and convalescent phases originated in the United States, Italy and Spain.

This clone was seen a single time. V was trimmed by 7 bases and J by 1 base, leaving 14 bases between them. CDR1 GTSNPN and CDR2 SVGIG come from the germline V gene (reference sequence). The CDR3 is made up of 13 amino acids. Authors' methods: The assay estimated nucleated cells by amplifying reference gene primers. TCRdb's copy holds only in-frame clones and misses some; the assay was immunoSEQ multiplex PCR. V and J calls and clone size are as listed in that table; D and trimming were resolved from the DNA. The sample lists about 210,000 clones, approximately 86% occurring once. The chain employs TRBV30 and TRBJ2-7; no firm D call. Sequences were obtained from peripheral blood. The receptor was isolated from a man aged 35 to 55 with acute or convalescent COVID-19. The CDR3 here is CAFSLGISYEQYF. The CDR3 nucleotides read TGTGCCTTTAGTCTGGGCATTTCCTACGAGCAGTACTTC.